Following are 24 T cell receptor beta chains from one sample sequenced in a study of CD8 T cells in ankylosing spondylitis. The antigens of these receptors remain unknown. Whole-study findings and limits: In ankylosing spondylitis blood, a motif of about eight highly homologous TCR beta variants appeared characteristic.

TCRdb used MiXCR to reprocess the 5' RACE reads, holding one entry per CDR3 protein. The sample gives fewer than 750,000 distinct CDR3 sequences, around 19% of which show up once; about 19% is in the top ten. The sequencing input was blood, either unsorted or a sorted T cell fraction (not recorded which). These receptors all stem from a male donor with ankylosing spondylitis.

This clonotype occurred a few times. V usage is TRBV20-1 and J usage is TRBJ2-1, with 10 bases lining up with TRBD2. V lost 0 bases to trimming and J lost 13 bases; unmatched junction nucleotides: 15. The V gene's germline CDR1 is DFQATT and CDR2 SNEGSKA (reference sequence). The CDR3 length is 16 residues. The CDR3 nucleotides read TGCAGTGCTAGAGATGTGTTAGCGGGAGGACAGAAGGAACAGTTCTTC. It translates to CSARDVLAGGQKEQFF.

A few counts support this clonotype. The genes are TRBV12-3 or TRBV12-4 and TRBJ1-1; 12 bases align to TRBD1. The CDR3 extends over 16 amino acids. With V trimmed by 4 bases and J by 3 bases, 6 bases remained unmatched. CDR3 loop: CASSSWDRGLDTEAFF. The CDR3 coding sequence is TGTGCCAGCAGTTCCTGGGACAGGGGGCTTGACACTGAAGCTTTCTTT.

V and J are TRBV5-6 and TRBJ2-7, with 9 bases aligning to TRBD2. The V gene's germline CDR1 is SGHDT and CDR2 YYEEEE. V lost 2 bases to trimming and J lost 3 bases; unmatched junction nucleotides: 9. This CDR3 contains 16 residues. CDR3 protein: CASSFGRVAGDYEQYF. The CDR3 DNA is TGTGCCAGCAGCTTCGGGAGAGTAGCGGGGGACTACGAGCAGTACTTC.

This sequence joins TRBV5-1 and TRBJ2-5; maybe TRBD2 (5 bases). CDR3 length equals 14 residues. V lost 0 bases and J 5 bases, leaving 11 bases between the germline ends. The germline V gene encodes CDR1 SGHRS and CDR2 YFSETQ. DNA for the CDR3: TGCGCCAGCAGCTTGGATACTAGTTCGGAGACCCAGTACTTC. Its translation is CASSLDTSSETQYF.

This clonotype was counted a few times. CDR3 nucleotide sequence: TGCAGCGTTGAACGGGGGGGCGTTGAGCAGTTCTTC. This encodes CSVERGGVEQFF. This chain uses TRBV29-1 with TRBJ2-1; 8 nucleotides align to TRBD2. This CDR3 spans 12 amino acids. V lost 2 bases and J lost 9; bases outside the gene matches: 3. CDR1 SQVTM and CDR2 ANQGSEA come from the germline V gene.

The chain is built from TRBV7-2 and TRBJ2-7; TRBD1 matches at 8 bases. V shed 5 bases and J 7 bases; nucleotides not matched to a gene: 4. The CDR3 is 12 residues long. Germline-derived CDR1 and CDR2 are SGHTA and FQGNSA. This CDR3 reads CASSRGQGEQYF. CDR3 DNA: TGTGCCAGCAGCCGAGGACAGGGTGAGCAGTACTTC.

This clonotype was seen at least ten times. J is TRBJ2-5 and V is TRBV28; D may be TRBD1 or TRBD2 (5 bases each). The CDR3 spans 14 residues. Trimming stripped 7 bases from V and 4 bases from J, with 16 bases between. From germline, CDR1 is MDHEN and CDR2 SYDVKM. The CDR3 nucleotides read TGTGCCAGCACCTCCGGGACCGGGCGAGAGACCCAGTACTTC. Translating gives CASTSGTGRETQYF.

The chain recombines TRBV12-3 or TRBV12-4 with TRBJ1-2, with a weak D call TRBD1 (5 bases). The CDR3 consists of 12 residues. V was clipped by 4 bases and J by 6 bases, with 9 bases between them. CDR3 in DNA: TGTGCCAGCAGTTCGAGGGGAGATGGCTACACCTTC. Translating it yields CASSSRGDGYTF.

The chain uses TRBV5-6 and TRBJ2-3; D could derive from TRBD1 or TRBD2 (5 bases each). V was pared by 0 bases and J by 0 bases, with 14 bases between. The CDR3 contains 17 residues. Germline CDR1 reads SGHDT; CDR2 reads YYEEEE. This chain's CDR3 is CASSLGGRGLSTDTQYF. CDR3 in DNA: TGTGCCAGCAGCTTGGGAGGCCGGGGCCTAAGCACAGATACGCAGTATTTT.

The chain has TRBV12-3 or TRBV12-4 and TRBJ2-1, with D perhaps given as TRBD1 or TRBD2 (5 bases each). Between the trimmed V and J ends, which lost 11 bases and 9 bases, there was a span of 26 bases. The length of the CDR3 is 15 residues. The CDR3 here is CASNTGTPPGVEQFF. The CDR3 bases are TGTGCCTCCAATACCGGGACCCCGCCTGGGGTTGAGCAGTTCTTC.

This clonotype was counted at least ten times. The genes are TRBV20-1 and TRBJ2-1, with 9 bases fitting TRBD2. CDR1 and CDR2 (germline): DFQATT, SNEGSKA (reference sequence). The CDR3 consists of 15 residues. The V and J ends lost 5 bases and 5 bases, in that order; junction bases with no gene match: 10. The CDR3 here is CSAHDSGGLHNEQFF. CDR3 in DNA: TGCAGTGCTCACGATAGCGGGGGACTTCACAATGAGCAGTTCTTC.

This clonotype was counted ten times or more. This chain links TRBV12-3 or TRBV12-4 with TRBJ2-4; 7 bases are a match to TRBD1. This CDR3 spans 14 amino acids. Trimming cost V 7 bases and J 8 bases; bases outside gene matches: 11. The CDR3 DNA reads TGTGCCAGCACCTCGACAGGGCTCAGGGACATTCAGTACTTC. It specifies CASTSTGLRDIQYF.

This clonotype was detected a few times. This sequence joins TRBV5-1 and TRBJ2-5, with D possibly being TRBD1 or TRBD2 (5 bases each). This CDR3 has 16 residues. CDR1 SGHRS and CDR2 YFSETQ come from the germline V gene. V gave up 3 bases and J gave up 5 bases, with 20 bases separating them. CDR3 sequence reads: CASSSPPGTRGETQYF. The DNA for the CDR3 is TGCGCCAGCAGCTCCCCTCCGGGGACCCGAGGGGAGACCCAGTACTTC.

The V call is TRBV19, the J call TRBJ2-7; D not certain. Per germline, CDR1 LNHDA and CDR2 SQIVND (reference sequence). The CDR3 runs to 13 residues. With 3 bases removed from V and 2 bases from J, the gap between germline ends came to 8 bases. CDR3 coding DNA: TGTGCCAGTAGTATGGACGATACCTACGAGCAGTACTTC. Its protein product is CASSMDDTYEQYF.

Many counts were recorded for this clonotype. V and J are TRBV12-3 or TRBV12-4 and TRBJ1-5; 11 bases line up with TRBD1. The V segment lost 1 base and the J segment 6 bases; nucleotides outside the gene matches: 5. The CDR3 length is 16 residues. The CDR3: CASSLGTGGGGQPQHF. CDR3 DNA: TGTGCCAGCAGTTTAGGGACAGGGGGCGGGGGTCAGCCCCAGCATTTT.

This chain joins TRBV19 and TRBJ2-3; the D gene is possibly TRBD1 (6 bases). Germline V gene lookup returns CDR1 LNHDA and CDR2 SQIVND (reference sequence). The length of the CDR3 is 15 residues. V shed 3 bases and J shed 2 bases, with 12 bases lying between them. This chain's CDR3 is CASSIGGVPTDTQYF. CDR3 nucleotide sequence: TGTGCCAGTAGTATTGGGGGCGTCCCCACAGATACGCAGTATTTT.

The V and J genes are TRBV7-2 and TRBJ1-2; no clear D gene. The V and J ends lost 5 bases and 8 bases respectively, with 15 bases between them. Germline lookup yields CDR1 SGHTA and CDR2 FQGNSA. The CDR3 consists of 13 residues. The CDR3, as DNA: TGTGCCAGCAGCCAGTATCTTGGAGACGGCTACACCTTC. As protein: CASSQYLGDGYTF.

This clonotype came up a few times. V and J are TRBV5-1 and TRBJ1-3; D is unclear. Trimming cost V 4 bases and J 3 bases, with 14 bases left between them. Looked up from germline, CDR1 is SGHRS and CDR2 is YFSETQ. This CDR3 comprises 15 residues. CDR3 in amino acids: CASSRRAGRGNTIYF. CDR3 bases: TGCGCCAGCAGCCGAAGAGCGGGCCGTGGAAACACCATATATTTT.

This rearrangement joins TRBV4-2 to TRBJ2-7; possible D gene TRBD2, 6 bases. This CDR3 is 14 amino acids long. V lost 3 bases, J lost 6 bases, and 15 bases lay in between. CDR1 and CDR2 (germline): LGHNA, YNFKEQ. CDR3 protein: CASSQREPDSEQYF. The DNA of the CDR3 is TGTGCCAGCAGCCAGCGGGAACCCGACTCCGAGCAGTACTTC.

V and J are TRBV5-1 and TRBJ2-1; tentative D call: TRBD2 (6 bases). Trimming took off 1 base at V and 4 bases at J, with 18 bases between the two ends. Germline CDR1 SGHRS, CDR2 YFSETQ. The CDR3 sequence is 17 residues long. Here the CDR3 reads CASSLNPGDRAYNEQFF. The CDR3 DNA is TGCGCCAGCAGCTTGAATCCGGGGGACCGCGCTTACAATGAGCAGTTCTTC.

This clonotype was found a few times. CDR3 loop: CASSPQGAHNSPLHF. The DNA for the CDR3 is TGCGCCAGCAGCCCCCAGGGGGCCCATAATTCACCCCTCCACTTT. The gene calls are TRBV4-1 and TRBJ1-6; the match to TRBD1 covers 8 bases. Germline CDR1 MGHRA, CDR2 YSYEKL. This CDR3 spans 15 amino acids. The J segment lost 5 bases and the V segment lost 4 bases, leaving 4 bases of the junction unmatched.

V gene TRBV5-6 combines with J gene TRBJ1-4; 7 bases are shared with TRBD1. V gave up 4 bases and J gave up 5 bases; unmatched junction bases: 8. The CDR3 consists of 15 residues. From germline, CDR1 is SGHDT and CDR2 YYEEEE. CDR3 bases: TGTGCCAGCAGCGGACAGACAGGGCTAAATGAAAAACTGTTTTTT. Translated, it gives CASSGQTGLNEKLFF.

This clonotype was observed many times. The chain uses TRBV12-3 or TRBV12-4 and TRBJ1-5; D gene unclear. V was trimmed by 1 base and J by 6 bases, leaving 4 bases between them. CDR3 size: 12 residues. As DNA, the CDR3 is TGTGCCAGCAGTTTAGGTGTTCAGCCCCAGCATTTT. Its translation: CASSLGVQPQHF.

The chain joins TRBV5-6 to TRBJ1-5, with D unresolved. Germline V gene data show CDR1 as SGHDT and CDR2 as YYEEEE. The CDR3 is 13 amino acids. Trimming took off 1 base at V and 5 bases at J, with 7 bases between the two ends. The CDR3 coding sequence is TGTGCCAGCAGCTTGAGACTCGATCAGCCCCAGCATTTT. The encoded protein is CASSLRLDQPQHF.